This T cell receptor (beta chain) was identified in a study of sequential checkpoint blockade in melanoma (dated by TCRdb to between 2019 and 2020). The study in broad terms: Patients were randomized 1:1 to first-line nivolumab followed by ipilimumab (arm A) or ipilimumab followed by nivolumab (arm B). Maintenance nivolumab came after both trial sequences. TCRbeta immunosequencing was performed on DNA from roughly 90 pretreatment melanoma tumor samples. About two dozen patients had matched tumor biopsies taken before treatment and at week 13, after single-agent nivolumab (arm A) or ipilimumab (arm B). About 80% of the matched tumor biopsy pairs taken before and after treatment were from the same lesion. Here is what the overall study found, with its caveats: Within-arm analyses of tumor T-cell fraction were limited by small sample sizes and reduced statistical power. Larger, independent patient cohorts are needed to validate the response-prediction model that combines TCR metrics and mutation burden. Achieving clinical benefit was about 30 times more likely for patients whose tumor T-cell fraction and clonality increased by week 13. Tumor T-cell fraction and clonality were found to correlate with PD-L1 staining and CD8+ T-cell counts but not with mutational load. In the nivolumab-first arm (arm A), pretreatment tumor TIL clonality was associated with response (P = .04).

TCRbeta CDR3 regions were immunosequenced from genomic DNA with the immunoSEQ Assay. Genomic DNA was amplified by bias-controlled multiplex PCR before high-throughput sequencing. The original methods were these. To quantify the absolute abundance of each unique TCRbeta CDR3 region, the sequences were collapsed and filtered. Clonality, defined as 1 minus Pielou's evenness, was calculated using only productive rearrangements. Tumor T-cell fraction was calculated by normalizing TCRbeta template counts to usable DNA, which was estimated from several housekeeping genes. A previously published method was used to identify clones with significantly greater frequencies in on-treatment samples than in baseline samples. The immuneACCESS repertoire file appears here via TCRdb, limited to in-frame rearrangements. These files lack a portion of the clones; in checked studies, under half of the deficit traces to unresolved V genes, and the cause of the others is not known. The V and J calls and the clone size are those of that table, but D and trimming were determined from the DNA. The sample has some 5,400 clones on record, roughly 18% of them singletons. The ten largest clonotypes hold 8.6% of the sample.

The treatment or condition label on this specimen signifies: randomized to nivolumab then ipilimumab (arm A) or the reverse (arm B). No trial patient had received prior DNA-damaging chemotherapy. The samples were obtained from melanoma patients enrolled in CheckMate 064, an open-label, randomized phase II trial testing sequential checkpoint blockade. Genomic DNA from formalin-fixed paraffin-embedded (FFPE) tissue samples served as the input for tumor TCR sequencing. Between the V and J ends, shortened by 3 bases and 1 base respectively, the junction contains 6 bases. Spanning cysteine to phenylalanine, the CDR3 consists of 13 amino acids. Only the CDR3 part of the read is kept: 39 bases, read in frame from the first base. The germline V gene supplies CDR1 MDHEN and CDR2 SYDVKM. Compared with the rest of its sample, this clone is medium-sized (0.01 to 0.1%). Its antigen is currently not known. Base-call qualities are not available, and no considerably larger clone is one nucleotide away. Within the sample, other DNA sequences also encode this same CDR3.

The sequence is built from TRBV28 and TRBJ1-1; too little of a D gene remains to name it. This receptor was taken from a human donor with melanoma. Here the sequenced sample was tumor tissue (inferred from file names), taken from a patient given nivolumab and ipilimumab in sequence. The CDR3 sequence is CASSLFGNTEAFF. The nucleotide sequence is TGTGCCAGCAGTTTGTTCGGGAACACTGAAGCTTTCTTT.